Following are 24 T cell receptor beta chains from one sample sequenced in a study of T cell responses to AZD1222 COVID-19 vaccine. Assay used: immunoSEQ multiplex PCR; TCRdb lists only in-frame clones, some missing. The table has roughly 100,000 clones, 80% to 90% seen once. Source: peripheral blood, taken on day 0 of AZD1222 vaccination. These receptors were collected from an adult in good health.

This rearrangement joins TRBV30 to TRBJ2-3; no definite D call. Germline CDR1 reads GTSNPN; CDR2 reads SVGIG (reference sequence). CDR3 size: 12 residues. V was clipped by 4 bases and J by 4 bases, with 9 bases between them. CDR3 sequence (DNA): TGTGCCTGGATGGGTCTTTCAGATACGCAGTATTTT. Its protein is CAWMGLSDTQYF.

The rearrangement uses TRBV5-1 and TRBJ2-3; D tentatively reads TRBD1 or TRBD2 (5 bases each). Germline lookup yields CDR1 SGHRS and CDR2 YFSETQ. This CDR3 is 13 amino acids long. Between the trimmed V and J ends, which lost 9 bases and 2 bases, there was a span of 13 bases. DNA of the CDR3: TGCGCCACCGGGACCCATCCCACAGATACGCAGTATTTT. Translated: CATGTHPTDTQYF.

This clone has just one count. J is TRBJ1-3 and V is TRBV6-5; possibly TRBD1 for D (6 bases). This CDR3 comprises 15 residues. V was clipped by 6 bases and J by 0 bases, with 12 bases between them. Per the germline V gene, CDR1 is MNHEY and CDR2 is SVGAGI. This CDR3 is CASSQQGHSGNTIYF. The CDR3, as DNA: TGTGCCAGCAGCCAACAGGGCCACTCTGGAAACACCATATATTTT.

The rearrangement links TRBV19 to TRBJ1-1; D is unresolved. The CDR3 runs 15 residues. The germline V gene has CDR1 LNHDA and CDR2 SQIVND (reference sequence). V was cut by 3 bases and J by 2 bases, with 13 bases left in between. The CDR3 DNA is TGTGCCAGTAGTATCTTAGCCAGGAGCAACACTGAAGCTTTCTTT. Translation gives CASSILARSNTEAFF.

This clone was counted a few times. The chain couples TRBV4-3 to TRBJ2-7, with TRBD1 identical over 9 bases. V trimming: 4 bases; J trimming: 5 bases; junction bases outside the gene matches: 9. CDR1 is LGHNA, CDR2 YSLEER, per germline. This CDR3 contains 15 residues. The CDR3 bases are TGCGCCAGCAGCCCCCGACAGGGGGGGTACGACGAGCAGTACTTC. Amino acid sequence: CASSPRQGGYDEQYF.

V and J are TRBV6-5 and TRBJ1-2, with 7 bases aligning to TRBD1. The CDR3 has 13 amino acids. Germline CDR1 reads MNHEY; CDR2 reads SVGAGI. V lost 7 bases to trimming and J lost 3 bases; unmatched junction nucleotides: 5. The CDR3: CASMTGTDYGYTF. The CDR3 DNA sequence: TGTGCCAGCATGACAGGGACGGACTATGGCTACACCTTC.

The CDR3 here is CASSLRVSGLNEQFF. The CDR3 DNA reads TGTGCCAGCAGTCTCCGGGTTTCGGGTTTGAATGAGCAGTTCTTC. The chain has TRBV28 and TRBJ2-1, with D unresolved. Germline lookup yields CDR1 MDHEN and CDR2 SYDVKM. The CDR3 is made up of 15 amino acids. V was shortened by 5 bases and J by 7 bases, with 18 bases between the two germline ends.

This clone was observed a few times. The V call is TRBV7-2, the J call TRBJ1-3, with D hard to call. This CDR3 is 15 amino acids long. CDR1 and CDR2 from the germline V gene are SGHTA and FQGNSA. Trimming cost V 2 bases and J 4 bases, with 12 bases left between them. The CDR3 sequence is CASSLYSNSGNTIYF. The CDR3 bases are TGTGCCAGCAGCTTATATTCTAACTCGGGAAACACCATATATTTT.

The sample holds one count of this clone. The genes are TRBV6-5 and TRBJ2-7; D not certain. The germline V gene has CDR1 MNHEY and CDR2 SVGAGI. CDR3 length: 15 amino acids. Trimming stripped 2 bases from V and 6 bases from J, with 17 bases between. The DNA of the CDR3 is TGTGCCAGCAGTTACGCGCCAGGAAAGAGCGTCGAGCAGTACTTC. Translated: CASSYAPGKSVEQYF.

The chain combines TRBV11-3 with TRBJ2-1, with D hard to call. The CDR3 loop spans 15 amino acids. CDR1 and CDR2 (germline): SGHNT, YENEEA. V gave up 0 bases and J gave up 2 bases, with 8 bases separating them. CDR3 bases: TGTGCCAGCAGCTTAGACAGTCCCCCCTACAATGAGCAGTTCTTC. Its translation is CASSLDSPPYNEQFF.

The CDR3 spells CASSYSPPGVVETQYF. CDR3 coding DNA: TGTGCCAGCAGTTACTCACCCCCGGGGGTGGTCGAGACCCAGTACTTC. The gene calls are TRBV6-5 and TRBJ2-5; weak D call: TRBD2 (6 bases). Trimming stripped 0 bases from V and 5 bases from J, with 16 bases between. The germline V gene has CDR1 MNHEY and CDR2 SVGAGI. The CDR3 runs to 16 residues.

The chain joins TRBV19 to TRBJ2-5; 7 bases map to TRBD1. CDR1 is LNHDA, CDR2 SQIVND, per germline (reference sequence). This CDR3 is 16 amino acids long. J gave up 4 bases and V 5 bases, and 13 bases lay outside the gene matches. CDR3 in DNA: TGTGCCAGTAGTCCCCTCGCGCAGGGGGTGGGAGAGACCCAGTACTTC. Protein: CASSPLAQGVGETQYF.

CDR3 bases: TGTGCCAGCAGCACGCATAAGGGACTCCTCAAAAACATTCAGTACTTC. Its protein is CASSTHKGLLKNIQYF. The rearrangement links TRBV21-1 to TRBJ2-4; TRBD2, the D gene given by the table, was not confirmed from the DNA. TRBV21-1 is a listed pseudogene. There are 16 residues in the CDR3.

This clone was seen just once. The rearrangement links TRBV29-1 to TRBJ2-1; no reliable D call. The germline V gene has CDR1 SQVTM and CDR2 ANQGSEA. This CDR3 comprises 13 residues. The CDR3 DNA is TGCACCGACGATGGTGCTCTGCACAATGAGCAGTTCTTC. It yields the protein CTDDGALHNEQFF.

The V gene is TRBV4-2, the J gene TRBJ1-2; D is perhaps TRBD1 (5 bases). V gave up 4 bases and J gave up 4 bases, with 7 bases separating them. CDR3 size: 12 residues. The germline gives CDR1 LGHNA, CDR2 YNFKEQ. The CDR3 reads CASSPGGYGYTF. Here the CDR3 DNA reads TGTGCCAGCAGCCCCGGGGGCTATGGCTACACCTTC.

This clone was counted once. This rearrangement joins TRBV19 to TRBJ2-7, with 9 bases aligning to TRBD1. The V gene end was trimmed by 2 bases and the J gene end by 3 bases; junction bases not matched to a gene: 5. Germline V lookup: CDR1 LNHDA, CDR2 SQIVND (reference sequence). The CDR3 is 15 residues long. This CDR3 is CASSIPRQGGYEQYF. The CDR3 DNA sequence: TGTGCCAGTAGTATACCCCGACAGGGGGGCTACGAGCAGTACTTC.

This clone was observed once. V usage is TRBV5-4 and J usage is TRBJ1-4, with 9 nucleotides matching TRBD1. In germline, CDR1 is SGHNT, CDR2 YYREEE (reference sequence). The CDR3 contains 14 residues. V shed 4 bases, J shed 8 bases, and the junction held 6 bases outside the gene matches. CDR3 in amino acids: CASSLQGAVEKLFF. The CDR3 coding sequence is TGTGCCAGCAGCCTACAGGGGGCTGTCGAAAAACTGTTTTTT.

DNA of the CDR3: TGTGCCAGCAGTTCCGGGACAGGGCGCGGCTACACCTTC. Translating gives CASSSGTGRGYTF. The V and J genes are TRBV27 and TRBJ1-2; 9 bases are shared with TRBD1. V shed 4 bases, J shed 8 bases, and the junction held 5 bases outside the gene matches. Germline CDR1 is MNHEY and CDR2 is SMNVEV (reference sequence). CDR3 length equals 13 residues.

The chain recombines TRBV12-3 or TRBV12-4 with TRBJ1-2, with 9 bases that match TRBD1. V lost 6 bases and J lost 8; bases outside the gene matches: 7. The CDR3 extends over 13 amino acids. The CDR3 DNA reads TGTGCCAGCAGGGGTACAGGGGGCTGGGGCTACACCTTC. Amino acids: CASRGTGGWGYTF.

The gene calls are TRBV28 and TRBJ1-1; D perhaps matches TRBD1 (5 bases). The length of the CDR3 is 18 residues. Trimming pared 0 bases from V and 0 bases from J, leaving 17 bases between. Germline CDR1 reads MDHEN; CDR2 reads SYDVKM. This chain's CDR3 is CASSLWGGTRRVNTEAFF. CDR3 DNA sequence: TGTGCCAGCAGTTTATGGGGAGGGACGAGGAGGGTGAACACTGAAGCTTTCTTT.

Remarks on this clone: Other DNA sequences in this sample translate to the same CDR3. This sequence joins TRBV12-3 or TRBV12-4 and TRBJ1-1, with D maybe TRBD1 (6 bases). Trimming removed 5 bases from V and 1 base from J, with 8 bases in between. The CDR3 is 13 amino acids. The CDR3 region is CASSLQGNTEAFF. In DNA form, the CDR3 reads TGTGCCAGCAGTCTACAGGGGAACACTGAAGCTTTCTTT.

This rearrangement joins TRBV4-3 to TRBJ2-1, with D possibly being TRBD2 (6 bases). V was cut by 3 bases and J by 6 bases, with 21 bases left in between. This CDR3 has 17 residues. In germline, CDR1 is LGHNA, CDR2 YSLEER. In DNA form, the CDR3 reads TGCGCCAGCAGCCAGGGATTTTCTAGCGTTCATGCCAATGAGCAGTTCTTC. Amino acids: CASSQGFSSVHANEQFF.

This chain links TRBV2 with TRBJ2-7; the D is unclear. This CDR3 comprises 13 residues. V lost 7 bases to trimming and J lost 2 bases, with 12 bases between them. The germline V gene encodes CDR1 SNHLY and CDR2 FYNNEI. The CDR3 loop reads CASKWAVTYEQYF. The CDR3 region has the DNA TGTGCCAGCAAGTGGGCAGTTACCTACGAGCAGTACTTC.

With regard to this clone: The sample has other DNA sequences that encode this CDR3 too. The chain is built from TRBV7-2 and TRBJ1-4; D might be TRBD1 (6 bases). The V gene lost 3 bases and the J gene lost 4 bases, with 9 bases spanning the gap. The CDR3 is 14 amino acids. Germline-derived CDR1 and CDR2 are SGHTA and FQGNSA. CDR3 bases: TGTGCCAGCAGCTTTCAAGGGGGTAATGAAAAACTGTTTTTT. Translated, it gives CASSFQGGNEKLFF.